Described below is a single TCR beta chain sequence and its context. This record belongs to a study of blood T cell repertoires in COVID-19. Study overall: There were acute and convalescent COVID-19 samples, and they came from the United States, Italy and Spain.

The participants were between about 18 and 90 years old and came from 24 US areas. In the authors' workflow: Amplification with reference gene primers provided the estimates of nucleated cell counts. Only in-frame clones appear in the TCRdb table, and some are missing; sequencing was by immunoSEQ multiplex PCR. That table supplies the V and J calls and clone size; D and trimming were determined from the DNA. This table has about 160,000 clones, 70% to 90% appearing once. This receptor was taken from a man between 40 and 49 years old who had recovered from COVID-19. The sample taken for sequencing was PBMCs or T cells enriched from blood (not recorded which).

Written as DNA, the CDR3 is TGTGCCAGCTCAGAGGGACAGAACACTGAAGCTTTCTTT. Protein: CASSEGQNTEAFF. V is TRBV18 and J is TRBJ1-1; D is perhaps TRBD1 (6 bases). Trimming stripped 5 bases from V and 1 base from J, with 8 bases between. Looked up from germline, CDR1 is KGHSH and CDR2 is LQKENI. This CDR3 spans 13 amino acids.